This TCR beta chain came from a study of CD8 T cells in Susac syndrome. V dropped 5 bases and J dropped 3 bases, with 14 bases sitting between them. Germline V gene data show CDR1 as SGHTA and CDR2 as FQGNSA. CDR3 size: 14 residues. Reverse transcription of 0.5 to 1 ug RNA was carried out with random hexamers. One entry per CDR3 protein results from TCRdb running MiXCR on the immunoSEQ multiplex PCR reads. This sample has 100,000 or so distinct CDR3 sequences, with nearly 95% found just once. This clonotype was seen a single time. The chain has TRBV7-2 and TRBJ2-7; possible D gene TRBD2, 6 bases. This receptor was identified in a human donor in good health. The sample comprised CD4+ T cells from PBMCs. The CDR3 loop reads CASSAGGIYYEQYF. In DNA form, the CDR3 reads TGTGCCAGCAGCGCCGGCGGGATCTACTACGAGCAGTACTTC.